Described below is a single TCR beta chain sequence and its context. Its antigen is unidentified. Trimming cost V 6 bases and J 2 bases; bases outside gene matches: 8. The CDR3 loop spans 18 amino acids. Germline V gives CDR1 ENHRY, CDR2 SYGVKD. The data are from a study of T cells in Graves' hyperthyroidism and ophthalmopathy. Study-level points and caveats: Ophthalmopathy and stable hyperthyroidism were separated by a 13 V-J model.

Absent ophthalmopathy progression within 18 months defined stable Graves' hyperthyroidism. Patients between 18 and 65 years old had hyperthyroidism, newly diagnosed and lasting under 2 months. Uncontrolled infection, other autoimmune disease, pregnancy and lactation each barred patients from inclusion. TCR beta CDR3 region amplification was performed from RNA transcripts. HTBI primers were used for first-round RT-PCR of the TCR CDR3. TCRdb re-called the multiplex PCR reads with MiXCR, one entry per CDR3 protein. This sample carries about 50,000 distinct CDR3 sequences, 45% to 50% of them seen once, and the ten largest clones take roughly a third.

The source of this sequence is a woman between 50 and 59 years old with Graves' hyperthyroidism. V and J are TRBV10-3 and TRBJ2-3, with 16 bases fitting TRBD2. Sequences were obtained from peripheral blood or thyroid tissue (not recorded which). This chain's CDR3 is CAISLTGTSGRATDTQYF. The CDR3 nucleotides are TGTGCCATCAGCTTGACCGGGACTAGCGGGAGGGCCACAGATACGCAGTATTTT.